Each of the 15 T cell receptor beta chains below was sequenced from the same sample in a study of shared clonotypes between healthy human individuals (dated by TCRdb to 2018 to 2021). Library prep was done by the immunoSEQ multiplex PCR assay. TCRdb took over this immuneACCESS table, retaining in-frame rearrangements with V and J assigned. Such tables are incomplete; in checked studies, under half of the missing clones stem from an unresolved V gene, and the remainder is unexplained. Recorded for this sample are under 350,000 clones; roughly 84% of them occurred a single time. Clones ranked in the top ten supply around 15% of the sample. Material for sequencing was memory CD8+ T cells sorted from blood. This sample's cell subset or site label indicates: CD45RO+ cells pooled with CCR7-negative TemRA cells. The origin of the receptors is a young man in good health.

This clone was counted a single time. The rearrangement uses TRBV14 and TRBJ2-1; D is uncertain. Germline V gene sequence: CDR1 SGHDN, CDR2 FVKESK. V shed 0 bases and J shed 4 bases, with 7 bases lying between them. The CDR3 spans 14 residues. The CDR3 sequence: CASSQDRMYNEQFF. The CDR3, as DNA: TGTGCCAGCAGCCAAGACCGAATGTACAATGAGCAGTTCTTC.

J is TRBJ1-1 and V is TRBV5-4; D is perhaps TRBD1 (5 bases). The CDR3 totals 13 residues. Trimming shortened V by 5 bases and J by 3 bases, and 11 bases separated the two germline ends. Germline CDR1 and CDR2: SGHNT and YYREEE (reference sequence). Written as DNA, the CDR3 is TGTGCCAGCAGGGCGGGGGAGGACACTGAAGCTTTCTTT. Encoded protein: CASRAGEDTEAFF.

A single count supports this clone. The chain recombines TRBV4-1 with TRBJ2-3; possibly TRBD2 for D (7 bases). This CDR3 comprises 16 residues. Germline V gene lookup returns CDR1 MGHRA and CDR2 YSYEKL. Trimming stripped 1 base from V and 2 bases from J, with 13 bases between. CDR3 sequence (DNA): TGCGCCAGCAGCCAAGTCGGGGGGCCGTTCACAGATACGCAGTATTTT. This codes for CASSQVGGPFTDTQYF.

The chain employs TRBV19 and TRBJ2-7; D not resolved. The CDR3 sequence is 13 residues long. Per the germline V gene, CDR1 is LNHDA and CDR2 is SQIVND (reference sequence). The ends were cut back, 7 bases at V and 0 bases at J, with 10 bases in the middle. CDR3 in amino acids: CASKGSHSYEQYF. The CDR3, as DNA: TGTGCCAGTAAAGGCAGTCACTCCTACGAGCAGTACTTC.

The CDR3 sequence: CASSLVLVPGETQYF. DNA of the CDR3: TGTGCCAGCAGCTTGGTTCTAGTACCGGGTGAGACCCAGTACTTC. The chain combines TRBV5-6 with TRBJ2-5; D gene unclear. The V and J ends lost 0 bases and 5 bases respectively, with 14 bases between them. Germline-derived CDR1 and CDR2 are SGHDT and YYEEEE. This CDR3 is 15 amino acids long.

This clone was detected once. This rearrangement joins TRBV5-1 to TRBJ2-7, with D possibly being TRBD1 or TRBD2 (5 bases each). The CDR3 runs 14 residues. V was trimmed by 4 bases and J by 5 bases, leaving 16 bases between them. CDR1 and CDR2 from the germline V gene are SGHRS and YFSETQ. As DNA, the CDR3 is TGCGCCAGCAGCCTCCGGGGTGGGGCGGACGAGCAGTACTTC. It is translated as CASSLRGGADEQYF.

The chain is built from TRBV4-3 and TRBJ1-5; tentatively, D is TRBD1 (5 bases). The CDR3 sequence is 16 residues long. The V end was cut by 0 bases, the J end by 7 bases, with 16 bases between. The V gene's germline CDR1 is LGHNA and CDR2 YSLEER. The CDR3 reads CASSQDWGVYGQPQHF. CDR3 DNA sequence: TGCGCCAGCAGCCAAGATTGGGGGGTGTATGGACAGCCCCAGCATTTT.

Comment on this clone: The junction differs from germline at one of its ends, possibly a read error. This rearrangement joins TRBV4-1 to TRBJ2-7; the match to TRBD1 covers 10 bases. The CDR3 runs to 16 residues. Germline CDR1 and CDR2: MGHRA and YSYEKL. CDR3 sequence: CASSEERDRGPHEQYF. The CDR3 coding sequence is TGCGCCAGCAGCGAAGAACGGGACAGGGGACCCCACGAGCAGTACTTC.

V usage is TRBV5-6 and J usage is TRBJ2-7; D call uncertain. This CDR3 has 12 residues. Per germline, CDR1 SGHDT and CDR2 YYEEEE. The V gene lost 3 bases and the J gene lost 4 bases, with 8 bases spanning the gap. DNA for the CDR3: TGTGCCAGCAGCTCTAACTTATACGAGCAGTACTTC. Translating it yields CASSSNLYEQYF. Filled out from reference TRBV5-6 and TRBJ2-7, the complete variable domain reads DAGVTQSPTHLIKTRGQQVTLRCSPKSGHDTVSWYQQALGQGPQFIFQYYEEEERQRGNFPDRFSGHQFPNYSSELNVNALLLGDSALYLCASSSNLYEQYFGPGTRLTVT.

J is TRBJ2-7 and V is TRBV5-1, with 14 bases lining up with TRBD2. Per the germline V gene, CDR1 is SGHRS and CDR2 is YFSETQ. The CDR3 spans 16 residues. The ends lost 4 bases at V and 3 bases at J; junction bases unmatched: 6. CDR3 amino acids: CASSLGTSGSIYEQYF. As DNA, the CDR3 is TGCGCCAGCAGCCTGGGGACTAGCGGGAGTATCTACGAGCAGTACTTC.

CDR3 nucleotides: TGTGCCAGCAGCTCCTTCGGACAATTCTACGAGCAGTACTTC. It encodes CASSSFGQFYEQYF. V usage is TRBV7-6 and J usage is TRBJ2-7, with D possibly TRBD1 on 5 matching bases. Germline CDR1 is SGHVS and CDR2 is FNYEAQ. CDR3 length equals 14 residues. Trimming cost V 4 bases and J 3 bases, with 13 bases left between them.

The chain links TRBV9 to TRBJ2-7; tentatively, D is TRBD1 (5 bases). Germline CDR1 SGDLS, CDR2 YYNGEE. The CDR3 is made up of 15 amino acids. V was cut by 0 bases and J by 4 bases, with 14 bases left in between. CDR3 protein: CASSVASGAVYEQYF. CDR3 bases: TGTGCCAGCAGCGTAGCCTCTGGGGCGGTATACGAGCAGTACTTC. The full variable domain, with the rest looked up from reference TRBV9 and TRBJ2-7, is DSGVTQTPKHLITATGQRVTLRCSPRSGDLSVYWYQQSLDQGLQFLIQYYNGEERAKGNILERFSAQQFPDLHSELNLSSLELGDSALYFCASSVASGAVYEQYFGPGTRLTVT.

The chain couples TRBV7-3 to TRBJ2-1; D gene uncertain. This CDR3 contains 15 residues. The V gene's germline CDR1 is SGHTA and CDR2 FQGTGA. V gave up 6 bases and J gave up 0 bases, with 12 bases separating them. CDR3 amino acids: CASRENIDSYNEQFF. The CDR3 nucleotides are TGTGCCAGCAGAGAAAACATAGACTCCTACAATGAGCAGTTCTTC.

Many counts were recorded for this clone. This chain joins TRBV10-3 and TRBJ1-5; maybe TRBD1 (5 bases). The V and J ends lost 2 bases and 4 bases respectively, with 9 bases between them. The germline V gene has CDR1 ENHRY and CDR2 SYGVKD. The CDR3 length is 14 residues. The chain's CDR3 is CAISEAGTNQPQHF. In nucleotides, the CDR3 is TGTGCCATCAGTGAGGCAGGGACGAATCAGCCCCAGCATTTT.

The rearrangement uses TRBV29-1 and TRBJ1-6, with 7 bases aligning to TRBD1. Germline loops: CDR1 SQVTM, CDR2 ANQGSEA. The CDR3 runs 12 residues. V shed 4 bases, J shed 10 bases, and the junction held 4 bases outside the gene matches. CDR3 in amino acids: CSVGQGGSPLHF. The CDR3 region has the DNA TGCAGCGTTGGACAGGGCGGCTCACCCCTCCACTTT. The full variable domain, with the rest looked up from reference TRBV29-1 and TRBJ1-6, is SAVISQKPSRDICQRGTSLTIQCQVDSQVTMMFWYRQQPGQSLTLIATANQGSEATYESGFVIDKFPISRPNLTFSTLTVSNMSPEDSSIYLCSVGQGGSPLHFGNGTRLTVT.